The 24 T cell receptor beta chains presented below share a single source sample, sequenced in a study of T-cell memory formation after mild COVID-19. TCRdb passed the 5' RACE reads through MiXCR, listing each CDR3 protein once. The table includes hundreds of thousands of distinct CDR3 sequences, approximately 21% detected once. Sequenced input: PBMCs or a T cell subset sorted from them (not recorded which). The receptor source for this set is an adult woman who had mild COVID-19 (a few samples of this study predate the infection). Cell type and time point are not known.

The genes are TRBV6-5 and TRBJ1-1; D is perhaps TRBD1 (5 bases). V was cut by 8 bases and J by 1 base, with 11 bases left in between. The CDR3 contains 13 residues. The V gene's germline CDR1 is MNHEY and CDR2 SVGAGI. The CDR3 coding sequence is TGTGCCAGCTCCTGGGGGTCGAACACTGAAGCTTTCTTT. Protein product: CASSWGSNTEAFF.

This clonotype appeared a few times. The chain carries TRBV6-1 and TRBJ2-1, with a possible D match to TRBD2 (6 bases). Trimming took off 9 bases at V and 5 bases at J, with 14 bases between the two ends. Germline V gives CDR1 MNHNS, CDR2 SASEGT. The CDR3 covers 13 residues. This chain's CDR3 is CASKTWEDNEQFF. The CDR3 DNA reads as TGTGCCAGTAAGACCTGGGAGGACAATGAGCAGTTCTTC.

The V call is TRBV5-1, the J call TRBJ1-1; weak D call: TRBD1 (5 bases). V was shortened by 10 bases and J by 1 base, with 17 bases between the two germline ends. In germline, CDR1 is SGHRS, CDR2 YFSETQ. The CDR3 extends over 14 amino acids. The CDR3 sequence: CASKLGTANTEAFF. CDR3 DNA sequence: TGCGCCTCAAAACTCGGGACGGCGAACACTGAAGCTTTCTTT.

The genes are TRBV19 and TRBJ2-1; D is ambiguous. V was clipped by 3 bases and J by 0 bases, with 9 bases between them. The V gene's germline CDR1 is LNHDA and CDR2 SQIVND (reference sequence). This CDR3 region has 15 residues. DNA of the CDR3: TGTGCCAGTAGTATGGTCGGCAGCTCCTACAATGAGCAGTTCTTC. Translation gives CASSMVGSSYNEQFF. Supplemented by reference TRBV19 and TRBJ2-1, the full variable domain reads DGGITQSPKYLFRKEGQNVTLSCEQNLNHDAMYWYRQDPGQGLRLIYYSQIVNDFQKGDIAEGYSVSREKKESFPLTVTSAQKNPTAFYLCASSMVGSSYNEQFFGPGTRLTVL.

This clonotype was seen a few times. The CDR3 bases are TGTGCCAGCAGACCGCGAGCGGGAGGAGACTACGAGCAGTACTTC. This encodes CASRPRAGGDYEQYF. The chain carries TRBV6-5 and TRBJ2-7; TRBD2 matches at 9 bases. The length of the CDR3 is 15 residues. V lost 6 bases to trimming and J lost 3 bases; unmatched junction nucleotides: 9. CDR1 and CDR2 from the germline V gene are MNHEY and SVGAGI.

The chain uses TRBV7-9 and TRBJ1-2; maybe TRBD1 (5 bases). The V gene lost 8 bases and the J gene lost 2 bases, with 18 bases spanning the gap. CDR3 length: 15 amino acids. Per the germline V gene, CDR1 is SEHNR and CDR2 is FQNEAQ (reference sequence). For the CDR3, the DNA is TGTGCCAGCGCCAACTTGGGGGGAAAAAACTATGGCTACACCTTC. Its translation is CASANLGGKNYGYTF.

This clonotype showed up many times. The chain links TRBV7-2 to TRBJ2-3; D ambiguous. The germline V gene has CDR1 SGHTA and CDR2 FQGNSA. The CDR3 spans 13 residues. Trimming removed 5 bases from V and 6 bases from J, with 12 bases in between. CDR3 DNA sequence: TGTGCCAGCAGCGAAGGAAGTACGGATACGCAGTATTTT. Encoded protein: CASSEGSTDTQYF.

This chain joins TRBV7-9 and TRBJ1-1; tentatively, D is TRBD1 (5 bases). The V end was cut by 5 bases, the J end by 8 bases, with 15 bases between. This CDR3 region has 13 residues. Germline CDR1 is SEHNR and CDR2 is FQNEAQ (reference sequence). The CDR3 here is CASSPPAPGEAFF. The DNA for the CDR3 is TGTGCCAGCAGCCCCCCCGCGCCAGGGGAAGCTTTCTTT.

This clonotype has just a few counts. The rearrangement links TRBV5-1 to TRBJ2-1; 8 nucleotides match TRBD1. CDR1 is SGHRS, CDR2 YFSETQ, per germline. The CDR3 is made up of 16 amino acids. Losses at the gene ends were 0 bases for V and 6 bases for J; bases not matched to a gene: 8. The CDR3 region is CASSLAGTGRGNEQFF. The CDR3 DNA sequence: TGCGCCAGCAGCTTGGCCGGGACAGGCCGGGGCAATGAGCAGTTCTTC.

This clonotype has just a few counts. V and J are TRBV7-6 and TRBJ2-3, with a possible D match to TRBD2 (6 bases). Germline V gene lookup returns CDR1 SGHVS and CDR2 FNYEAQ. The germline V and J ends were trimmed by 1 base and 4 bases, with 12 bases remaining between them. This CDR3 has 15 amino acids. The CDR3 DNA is TGTGCCAGCAGCTTAGAGGGACTTCCCGCAGATACGCAGTATTTT. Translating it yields CASSLEGLPADTQYF.

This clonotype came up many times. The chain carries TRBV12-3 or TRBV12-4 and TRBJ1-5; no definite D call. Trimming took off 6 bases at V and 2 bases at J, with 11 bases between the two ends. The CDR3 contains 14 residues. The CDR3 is CASSLGQGNQPQHF. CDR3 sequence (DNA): TGTGCCAGCAGCCTGGGCCAGGGCAATCAGCCCCAGCATTTT.

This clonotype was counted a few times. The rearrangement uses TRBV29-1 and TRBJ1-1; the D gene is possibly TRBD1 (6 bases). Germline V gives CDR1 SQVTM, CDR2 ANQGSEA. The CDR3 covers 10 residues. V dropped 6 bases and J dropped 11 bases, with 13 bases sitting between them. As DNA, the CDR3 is TGCAGCGTGACAGGACAAGGTGCTTTCTTT. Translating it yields CSVTGQGAFF.

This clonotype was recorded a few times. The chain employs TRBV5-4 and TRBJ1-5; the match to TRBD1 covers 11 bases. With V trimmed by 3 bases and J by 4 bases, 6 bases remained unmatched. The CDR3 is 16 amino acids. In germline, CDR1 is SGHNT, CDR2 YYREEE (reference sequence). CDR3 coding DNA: TGTGCCAGCAGCTCCGGGACAGGGGGTCCGAATCAGCCCCAGCATTTT. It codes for CASSSGTGGPNQPQHF.

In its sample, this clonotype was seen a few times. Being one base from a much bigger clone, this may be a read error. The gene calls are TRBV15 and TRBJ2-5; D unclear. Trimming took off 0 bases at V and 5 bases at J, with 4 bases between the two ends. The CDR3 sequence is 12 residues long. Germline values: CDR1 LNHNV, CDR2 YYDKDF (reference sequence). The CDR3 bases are TGTGCCACCAGCAGAGATGGGGAGACCCAGTACTTC. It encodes CATSRDGETQYF.

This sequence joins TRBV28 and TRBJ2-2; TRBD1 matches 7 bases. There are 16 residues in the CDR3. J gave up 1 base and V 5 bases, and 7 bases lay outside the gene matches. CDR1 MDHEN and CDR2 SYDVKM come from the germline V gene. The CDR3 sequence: CASSPGTAMNTGELFF. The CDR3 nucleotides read TGTGCCAGCAGTCCCGGGACAGCGATGAACACCGGGGAGCTGTTTTTT.

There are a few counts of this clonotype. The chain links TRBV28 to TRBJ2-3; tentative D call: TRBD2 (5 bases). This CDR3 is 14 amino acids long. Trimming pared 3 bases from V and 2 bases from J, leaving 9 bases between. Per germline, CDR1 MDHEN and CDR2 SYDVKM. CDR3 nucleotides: TGTGCCAGCAGTTTTATCGGGAACACAGATACGCAGTATTTT. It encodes CASSFIGNTDTQYF.

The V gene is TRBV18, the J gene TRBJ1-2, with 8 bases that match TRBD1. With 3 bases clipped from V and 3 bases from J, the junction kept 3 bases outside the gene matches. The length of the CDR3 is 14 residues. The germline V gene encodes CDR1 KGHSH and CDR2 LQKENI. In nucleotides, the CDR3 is TGTGCCAGCTCACCGACAGGGGCGTACTATGGCTACACCTTC. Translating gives CASSPTGAYYGYTF. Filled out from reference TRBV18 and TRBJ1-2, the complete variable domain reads NAGVMQNPRHLVRRRGQEARLRCSPMKGHSHVYWYRQLPEEGLKFMVYLQKENIIDESGMPKERFSAEFPKEGPSILRIQQVVRGDSAAYFCASSPTGAYYGYTFGSGTRLTVV.

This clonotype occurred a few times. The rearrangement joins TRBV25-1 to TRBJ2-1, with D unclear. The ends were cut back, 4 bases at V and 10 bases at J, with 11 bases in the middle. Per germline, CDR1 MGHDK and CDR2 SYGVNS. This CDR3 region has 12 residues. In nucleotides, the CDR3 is TGTGCCAGCAGTGGACAAACCTCGGAGCAGTTCTTC. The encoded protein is CASSGQTSEQFF.

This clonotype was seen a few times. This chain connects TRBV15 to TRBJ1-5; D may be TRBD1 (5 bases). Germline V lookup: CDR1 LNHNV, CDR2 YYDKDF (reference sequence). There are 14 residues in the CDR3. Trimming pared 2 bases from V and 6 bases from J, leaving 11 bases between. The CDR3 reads CATSRKGTAQPQHF. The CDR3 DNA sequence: TGTGCCACCAGCAGAAAGGGGACGGCTCAGCCCCAGCATTTT. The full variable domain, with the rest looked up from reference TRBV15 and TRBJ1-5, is DAMVIQNPRYQVTQFGKPVTLSCSQTLNHNVMYWYQQKSSQAPKLLFHYYDKDFNNEADTPDNFQSRRPNTSFCFLDIRSPGLGDTAMYLCATSRKGTAQPQHFGDGTRLSIL.

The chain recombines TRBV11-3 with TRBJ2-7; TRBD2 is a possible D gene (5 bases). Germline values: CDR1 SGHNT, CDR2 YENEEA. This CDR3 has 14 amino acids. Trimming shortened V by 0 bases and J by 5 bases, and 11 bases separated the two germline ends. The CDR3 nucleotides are TGTGCCAGCAGCTTAGAGGCTAGCACCCACGAGCAGTACTTC. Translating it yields CASSLEASTHEQYF.

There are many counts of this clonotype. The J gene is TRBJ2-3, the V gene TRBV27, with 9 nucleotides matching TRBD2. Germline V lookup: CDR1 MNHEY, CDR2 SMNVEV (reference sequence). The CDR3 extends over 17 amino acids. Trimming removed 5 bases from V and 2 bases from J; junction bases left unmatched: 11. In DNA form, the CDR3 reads TGTGCCAGCAGTACTATTGGGACTAGCCCTTCCACAGATACGCAGTATTTT. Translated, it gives CASSTIGTSPSTDTQYF.

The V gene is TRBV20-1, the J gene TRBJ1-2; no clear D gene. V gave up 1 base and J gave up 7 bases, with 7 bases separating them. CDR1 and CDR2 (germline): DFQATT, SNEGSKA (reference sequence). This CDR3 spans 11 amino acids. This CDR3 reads CSARAGSGYTF. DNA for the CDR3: TGCAGTGCTAGAGCGGGGAGTGGCTACACCTTC.

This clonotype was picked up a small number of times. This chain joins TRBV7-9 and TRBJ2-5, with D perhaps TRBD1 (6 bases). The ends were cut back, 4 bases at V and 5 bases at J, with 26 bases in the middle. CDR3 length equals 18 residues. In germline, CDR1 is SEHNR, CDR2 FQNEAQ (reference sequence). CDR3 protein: CASSSPLRVRGFGETQYF. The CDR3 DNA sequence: TGTGCCAGCAGCTCCCCGCTGCGGGTCAGGGGATTTGGGGAGACCCAGTACTTC. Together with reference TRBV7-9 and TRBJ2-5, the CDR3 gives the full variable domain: DTGVSQNPRHKITKRGQNVTFRCDPISEHNRLYWYRQTLGQGPEFLTYFQNEAQLEKSRLLSDRFSAERPKGSFSTLEIQRTEQGDSAMYLCASSSPLRVRGFGETQYFGPGTRLLVL.

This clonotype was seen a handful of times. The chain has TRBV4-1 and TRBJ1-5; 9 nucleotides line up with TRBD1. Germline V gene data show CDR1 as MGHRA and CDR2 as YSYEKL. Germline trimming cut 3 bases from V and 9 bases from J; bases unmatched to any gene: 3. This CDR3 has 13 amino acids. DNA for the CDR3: TGCGCCAGCAGCCAGGGACAGGGTTGGCCCCAGCATTTT. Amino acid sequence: CASSQGQGWPQHF.